These 32 T cell receptor beta chains were all obtained from the same sample, sequenced in a study of early T cells in non-severe SARS-CoV-2 infection. TCRdb processed the 5' RACE reads anew with MiXCR; each CDR3 protein has one entry. Here the sample spans 60,000 to 70,000 distinct CDR3 sequences, around 6.5% being singletons. Sequencing was performed on whole blood, taken at baseline. The source of these receptors is an adult who was a healthcare worker with PCR-confirmed SARS-CoV-2 infection or an uninfected control (not recorded which).

This clonotype was recorded at least ten times. The V and J genes are TRBV6-5 and TRBJ2-5; tentatively, D is TRBD2 (6 bases). The CDR3 is made up of 14 amino acids. V was pared by 7 bases and J by 4 bases, with 16 bases between. Germline CDR1 and CDR2: MNHEY and SVGAGI. CDR3 sequence reads: CASTPREIGETQYF. The DNA for the CDR3 is TGTGCCAGCACCCCCCGGGAGATAGGAGAGACCCAGTACTTC.

The chain has TRBV25-1 and TRBJ2-7; possibly TRBD1 or TRBD2 for D (5 bases each). V lost 5 bases to trimming and J lost 2 bases, with 13 bases between them. Germline V gives CDR1 MGHDK, CDR2 SYGVNS. There are 14 residues in the CDR3. The CDR3 nucleotides read TGTGCCAGCAGTCCACGGGACCTTGCCTACGAGCAGTACTTC. This gives the protein CASSPRDLAYEQYF.

This clonotype has ten or more counts. The V gene is TRBV20-1, the J gene TRBJ2-1; D is undetermined. Germline CDR1 is DFQATT and CDR2 is SNEGSKA (reference sequence). Trimming removed 0 bases at V and 5 bases at J, with 8 bases between. The CDR3 spans 13 residues. CDR3 loop: CSARDGYHNEQFF. CDR3 sequence (DNA): TGCAGTGCTAGAGATGGGTACCACAATGAGCAGTTCTTC.

This clonotype was picked up many times. J is TRBJ2-1 and V is TRBV27; 9 bases map to TRBD1. The V segment lost 6 bases and the J segment 9 bases; nucleotides outside the gene matches: 12. CDR1 MNHEY and CDR2 SMNVEV come from the germline V gene (reference sequence). This CDR3 contains 15 residues. CDR3 loop: CASRGQGERGSEQFF. The CDR3 DNA reads as TGTGCCAGCAGGGGACAGGGTGAGCGTGGCAGTGAGCAGTTCTTC.

The chain joins TRBV7-9 to TRBJ1-5; no clear D gene. V lost 5 bases and J lost 5, with 10 bases in between. The CDR3 runs to 13 residues. The germline V gene encodes CDR1 SEHNR and CDR2 FQNEAQ (reference sequence). CDR3 sequence: CASSHRTDQPQHF. In nucleotides, the CDR3 is TGTGCCAGCAGCCATCGTACTGATCAGCCCCAGCATTTT. The complete variable domain, with remaining parts taken from reference TRBV7-9 and TRBJ1-5, reads DTGVSQNPRHKITKRGQNVTFRCDPISEHNRLYWYRQTLGQGPEFLTYFQNEAQLEKSRLLSDRFSAERPKGSFSTLEIQRTEQGDSAMYLCASSHRTDQPQHFGDGTRLSIL.

This clonotype has a count of ten or more. This rearrangement joins TRBV4-1 to TRBJ1-1, with 10 bases aligning to TRBD1. Trimming took 4 bases from V and 3 from J; bases not matched to a gene: 14. There are 18 residues in the CDR3. Per the germline V gene, CDR1 is MGHRA and CDR2 is YSYEKL. CDR3 loop: CASSRIPGTGAVYTEAFF. CDR3 nucleotides: TGCGCCAGCAGCCGGATTCCCGGGACAGGGGCGGTATACACTGAAGCTTTCTTT.

This clonotype was picked up many times. The rearrangement links TRBV27 to TRBJ2-4, with 10 bases fitting TRBD1. CDR3 length: 23 amino acids. CDR1 MNHEY and CDR2 SMNVEV come from the germline V gene (reference sequence). After removal of 1 base from V and 1 base from J, the junction contained 22 bases not matched to a gene. The chain's CDR3 is CASSLFAPNIPGQGRFAKNIQYF. Written as DNA, the CDR3 is TGTGCCAGCAGTTTATTTGCCCCCAATATTCCGGGACAGGGGCGCTTTGCCAAAAACATTCAGTACTTC.

This clonotype appeared many times. An end of the junction does not agree with germline; a read error may underlie this. The CDR3 DNA reads as TGCGCCAGCAGTCCGGACAGGGGTTGGACCGGGGAGCTGTTTTTT. This translates into CASSPDRGWTGELFF. The chain carries TRBV28 and TRBJ2-2, with 9 bases fitting TRBD1. In germline, CDR1 is MDHEN, CDR2 SYDVKM. The CDR3 loop spans 15 amino acids. The full variable domain, with the rest looked up from reference TRBV28 and TRBJ2-2, is DVKVTQSSRYLVKRTGEKVFLECVQDMDHENMFWYRQDPGLGLRLIYFSYDVKMKEKGDIPEGYSVSREKKERFSLILESASTNQTSMYLCASSPDRGWTGELFFGEGSRLTVL.

This chain joins TRBV2 and TRBJ1-4, with TRBD1 as a possible D gene (6 bases). The CDR3 extends over 15 amino acids. From germline, CDR1 is SNHLY and CDR2 FYNNEI. The V gene lost 6 bases and the J gene lost 3 bases, with 14 bases spanning the gap. The CDR3 here is CASRDLRGPNEKLFF. Here the CDR3 DNA reads TGTGCCAGCAGGGATCTCAGGGGACCTAATGAAAAACTGTTTTTT.

This clonotype was detected ten times or more. The chain's CDR3 is CSARERLVGYGYTF. The CDR3 nucleotides are TGCAGTGCTAGAGAACGGCTGGTTGGGTATGGCTACACCTTC. The V gene is TRBV20-1, the J gene TRBJ1-2; D call uncertain. Per the germline V gene, CDR1 is DFQATT and CDR2 is SNEGSKA (reference sequence). The CDR3 covers 14 residues. Trimming took 0 bases from V and 5 from J, leaving 13 bases between them.

The V gene is TRBV7-9, the J gene TRBJ2-5, with D possibly TRBD2 on 6 matching bases. The V end lost 2 bases, the J end lost 4 bases, and 14 bases lay between the germline ends. Germline values: CDR1 SEHNR, CDR2 FQNEAQ (reference sequence). The CDR3 sequence is 15 residues long. The CDR3 here is CASSLSRGLIETQYF. As DNA, the CDR3 is TGTGCCAGCAGCTTATCGCGGGGACTGATAGAGACCCAGTACTTC.

This clonotype occurred many times. The chain joins TRBV9 to TRBJ2-3; D uncertain. Between the trimmed V and J ends, which lost 1 base and 7 bases, there was a span of 7 bases. The germline CDR1 and CDR2 sequences are SGDLS and YYNGEE. The CDR3 consists of 12 residues. CDR3 region: CASSVPGNTQYF. The CDR3 coding sequence is TGTGCCAGCAGCGTACCAGGAAATACGCAGTATTTT.

This clonotype was observed at least ten times. The V call is TRBV7-2, the J call TRBJ2-3; 11 nucleotides agree with TRBD2. V lost 5 bases to trimming and J lost 14 bases; unmatched junction nucleotides: 9. CDR1 and CDR2 (germline): SGHTA, FQGNSA. The CDR3 contains 13 residues. CDR3 in amino acids: CASSLTSGSLPYF. CDR3 bases: TGTGCCAGCAGCCTTACTAGCGGGAGTCTCCCGTATTTT.

The sample holds many counts of this clonotype. This chain joins TRBV12-3 or TRBV12-4 and TRBJ1-2; 9 nucleotides agree with TRBD1. CDR3 length: 16 residues. V lost 0 bases and J lost 7; bases outside the gene matches: 9. CDR3 coding DNA: TGTGCCAGCAGTTTAGCGTCAAACAGGGGGCGCGGTGGCTACACCTTC. It specifies CASSLASNRGRGGYTF.

At least ten counts were recorded for this clonotype. The chain has TRBV7-2 and TRBJ2-6; 11 nucleotides agree with TRBD2. V shed 8 bases, J shed 0 bases, and the junction held 12 bases outside the gene matches. The germline V gene has CDR1 SGHTA and CDR2 FQGNSA. The CDR3 sequence is 19 residues long. The CDR3 reads CASRRLAGGMGSGANVLTF. The DNA of the CDR3 is TGTGCCAGCCGGCGGCTAGCGGGAGGAATGGGCTCTGGGGCCAACGTCCTGACTTTC.

This clonotype was observed a few times. The chain carries TRBV12-3 or TRBV12-4 and TRBJ1-6; tentatively, D is TRBD1 (5 bases). V was cut by 2 bases and J by 5 bases, with 13 bases left in between. There are 16 residues in the CDR3. In nucleotides, the CDR3 is TGTGCCAGCAGTTTACGGGGGACGGAGGATAATTCACCCCTCCACTTT. Its translation is CASSLRGTEDNSPLHF.

There are many counts of this clonotype. The V gene is TRBV29-1, the J gene TRBJ2-3, with 7 positions matching TRBD2. The germline V gene has CDR1 SQVTM and CDR2 ANQGSEA. The CDR3 loop spans 12 amino acids. This CDR3 is CATSVNTDTQYF. The CDR3 DNA reads as TGCGCCACTAGCGTAAACACAGATACGCAGTATTTT.

This clonotype came up many times. V and J are TRBV11-2 and TRBJ2-1, with D perhaps TRBD1 (6 bases). V lost 9 bases, J lost 0 bases, and 15 bases lay in between. Germline values: CDR1 SGHAT, CDR2 FQNNGV. The CDR3 totals 15 residues. CDR3 nucleotide sequence: TGTGCCAGTCAGGGGCGGGTAAGCTCCTACAATGAGCAGTTCTTC. Translation: CASQGRVSSYNEQFF. Drawing the rest from reference TRBV11-2 and TRBJ2-1, the complete variable domain is EAGVAQSPRYKIIEKRQSVAFWCNPISGHATLYWYQQILGQGPKLLIQFQNNGVVDDSQLPKDRFSAERLKGVDSTLKIQPAKLEDSAVYLCASQGRVSSYNEQFFGPGTRLTVL.

This chain's CDR3 is CASSYDFPEQYF. The CDR3 nucleotides read TGTGCCAGCAGTTACGATTTTCCGGAGCAGTACTTC. V and J are TRBV6-6 and TRBJ2-7; D is uncertain. Trimming shortened V by 2 bases and J by 7 bases, and 9 bases separated the two germline ends. The CDR3 has 12 amino acids. The germline V gene has CDR1 MNHNY and CDR2 SVGAGI (reference sequence).

This clonotype was recorded at least ten times. An end of the junction differs from the germline gene, which may be a read error. This rearrangement joins TRBV28 to TRBJ2-3, with 8 bases lining up with TRBD2. The CDR3 covers 13 residues. The V gene's germline CDR1 is MDHEN and CDR2 SYDVKM. CDR3 sequence: CASSTGLAVSYPF. DNA for the CDR3: TGTGCCAGCAGTACCGGACTAGCTGTTTCATACCCTTTT.

The sample holds a few counts of this clonotype. The V call is TRBV4-1, the J call TRBJ2-7, with D unresolved. The CDR3 is 13 residues long. Germline loops: CDR1 MGHRA, CDR2 YSYEKL. Between the trimmed V and J ends, which lost 0 bases and 6 bases, there was a span of 9 bases. CDR3 sequence: CASSQEWESEQYF. The CDR3 bases are TGCGCCAGCAGCCAAGAATGGGAAAGCGAGCAGTACTTC.

This clonotype was observed at least ten times. CDR3 sequence: CASSPISDRAEQPQHF. CDR3 bases: TGTGCCAGCAGTCCTATCTCGGACAGGGCTGAACAGCCCCAGCATTTT. The gene calls are TRBV27 and TRBJ1-5; 8 bases agree with TRBD1. Germline V gives CDR1 MNHEY, CDR2 SMNVEV (reference sequence). The trim removed 5 bases at V and 7 bases at J, leaving 13 bases unmatched. This CDR3 is 16 amino acids long.

This clonotype showed up just a few times. The V call is TRBV6-1, the J call TRBJ2-7, with D tentatively TRBD1 or TRBD2 (5 bases each). The length of the CDR3 is 15 residues. The V and J ends lost 2 bases and 6 bases respectively, with 17 bases between them. Looked up from germline, CDR1 is MNHNS and CDR2 is SASEGT. The CDR3 loop reads CASSELSGTPSEQYF. CDR3 coding DNA: TGTGCCAGCAGTGAACTTTCAGGGACCCCCTCCGAGCAGTACTTC.

The chain joins TRBV12-3 or TRBV12-4 to TRBJ1-4, with D unclear. The CDR3 is made up of 13 amino acids. V was clipped by 6 bases and J by 8 bases, with 13 bases between them. The CDR3 here is CASRWSEEEKLFF. The CDR3 region has the DNA TGTGCCAGCAGGTGGTCGGAGGAAGAAAAACTGTTTTTT.

This clonotype was picked up many times. The chain has TRBV5-1 and TRBJ2-1, with 7 bases matching TRBD1. The CDR3 spans 15 residues. Germline CDR1 SGHRS, CDR2 YFSETQ. J gave up 6 bases and V 1 base, and 7 bases lay outside the gene matches. The DNA of the CDR3 is TGCGCCAGCAGCTTGCAGGGGGTGCGAGCCAATGAGCAGTTCTTC. Protein: CASSLQGVRANEQFF.

This clonotype showed up many times. The rearrangement uses TRBV10-3 and TRBJ1-2, with D uncertain. The CDR3 sequence is 15 residues long. Germline CDR1 ENHRY, CDR2 SYGVKD. Trimming stripped 0 bases from V and 8 bases from J, with 16 bases between. CDR3 DNA: TGTGCCATCAGTGAGTCATCCGGGAAACTGAGGGGCTACACCTTC. As protein: CAISESSGKLRGYTF.

To note about this clonotype: Being one base from a much bigger clone, this may be a read error. DNA of the CDR3: TGTGCCAGCTCTGCGGTGGGGATGGGAACCTACGAGCAGTACTTC. This gives the protein CASSAVGMGTYEQYF. This rearrangement joins TRBV28 to TRBJ2-7, with D uncertain. Trimming removed 8 bases from V and 2 bases from J, with 19 bases in between. Germline V gene lookup returns CDR1 MDHEN and CDR2 SYDVKM. This CDR3 is built from 15 residues.

This clonotype was counted many times. The V gene is TRBV28, the J gene TRBJ2-5; the D is unclear. The V end lost 3 bases, the J end lost 7 bases, and 12 bases lay between the germline ends. There are 13 residues in the CDR3. CDR1 is MDHEN and CDR2 is SYDVKM in the germline V gene. As DNA, the CDR3 is TGTGCCAGCAGTTTCGAGTCTCACGGGACCCAGTACTTC. Protein product: CASSFESHGTQYF.

This clonotype was detected a few times. The chain has TRBV7-8 and TRBJ2-7; tentative D call: TRBD1 (6 bases). Trimming took off 1 base at V and 3 bases at J, with 13 bases between the two ends. There are 15 residues in the CDR3. Germline loops: CDR1 SGHVS, CDR2 FQNEAQ. CDR3 region: CASSLEAGAFYEQYF. The CDR3 coding sequence is TGTGCCAGCAGCTTAGAGGCAGGGGCCTTCTACGAGCAGTACTTC.

This clonotype was seen repeatedly, ten times or more. The chain employs TRBV4-2 and TRBJ1-6; no definite D call. V was trimmed by 5 bases and J by 8 bases, leaving 16 bases between them. This CDR3 is 15 amino acids long. Germline CDR1 is LGHNA and CDR2 is YNFKEQ. The CDR3 region has the DNA TGTGCCAGCAGCGAATTTCGGGGAGTGGATTCACCCCTCCACTTT. This sequence encodes CASSEFRGVDSPLHF.

This clonotype was detected many times. CDR3 amino acids: CASSHSAPYEQYF. The CDR3 DNA sequence: TGTGCCAGCAGCCACTCGGCCCCCTACGAGCAGTACTTC. The chain joins TRBV7-2 to TRBJ2-7; D gene uncertain. The germline V gene encodes CDR1 SGHTA and CDR2 FQGNSA. V lost 5 bases and J lost 2, with 10 bases in between. CDR3 length: 13 residues.

This clonotype was observed at least ten times. The V call is TRBV12-3 or TRBV12-4, the J call TRBJ1-5, with 9 nucleotides matching TRBD1. The ends lost 1 base at V and 7 bases at J; junction bases unmatched: 2. The CDR3 is 14 amino acids. In DNA form, the CDR3 reads TGTGCCAGCAGTTTAGGGACAGGGGCGCAGCCCCAGCATTTT. Translated: CASSLGTGAQPQHF.